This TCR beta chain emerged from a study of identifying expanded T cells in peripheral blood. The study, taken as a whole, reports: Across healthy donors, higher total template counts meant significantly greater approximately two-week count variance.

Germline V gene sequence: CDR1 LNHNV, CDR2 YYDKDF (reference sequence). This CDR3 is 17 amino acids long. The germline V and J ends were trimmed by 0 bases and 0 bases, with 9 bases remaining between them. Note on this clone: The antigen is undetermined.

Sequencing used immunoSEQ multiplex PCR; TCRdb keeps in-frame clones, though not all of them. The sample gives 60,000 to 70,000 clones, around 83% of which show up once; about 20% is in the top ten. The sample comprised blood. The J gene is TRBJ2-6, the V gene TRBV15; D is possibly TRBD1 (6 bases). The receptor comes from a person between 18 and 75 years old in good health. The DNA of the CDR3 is TGTGCCACCAGCAGAGAGGGCAGGGGCTCTGGGGCCAACGTCCTGACTTTC. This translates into CATSREGRGSGANVLTF.